A selection of T cell receptor beta chains follows, all from one sample in a study of T cell responses to AZD1222 COVID-19 vaccine. Sequenced by immunoSEQ multiplex PCR; TCRdb stores in-frame clones only, minus some. Of about 140,000 clones in the sample, about 92% were seen once. The sequenced sample was peripheral blood, obtained on day 0 of MenACWY control vaccination. Every receptor here comes from an adult in good health. Both conserved end residues are part of each CDR3. The D gene is left open where the match is weak. Size values are once, few and many counts, or a class for expanded clones, and some rows have none.

D gene	J gene	clone size	V gene	CDR3 protein	CDR3 DNA
-	TRBJ1-3	-	TRBV20-1	CSARSGNTIYF	TGCAGTGCTAGGTCTGGAAACACCATATATTTT
-	TRBJ2-3	-	TRBV19	CASSINLGTPQADTQYF	TGTGCCAGTAGTATAAACTTGGGGACTCCTCAGGCAGATACGCAGTATTTT
-	TRBJ2-3	-	TRBV11-3	CASSAVGDPSTDTQYF	TGTGCCAGCAGCGCAGTGGGAGATCCGAGCACAGATACGCAGTATTTT
-	TRBJ1-2	-	TRBV19	CASSIYRDTLSPYGYTF	TGTGCCAGTAGTATATACCGGGACACCTTAAGCCCCTATGGCTACACCTTC
-	TRBJ1-3	-	TRBV9	CASSVKGFGSGNTIYF	TGTGCCAGCAGCGTAAAGGGATTCGGCTCTGGAAACACCATATATTTT
-	TRBJ1-3	-	TRBV4-1	CASSQGRQVGSGNTIYF	TGCGCCAGCAGCCAAGGCCGGCAGGTGGGCTCTGGAAACACCATATATTTT
-	TRBJ1-3	-	TRBV12-5	CASGPDRSSGNTIYF	TGTGCTAGTGGTCCCGACAGGAGCTCTGGAAACACCATATATTTT
-	TRBJ2-7	-	TRBV5-1	CASRDRQDREQYF	TGCGCCAGCAGGGATCGACAGGATCGCGAGCAGTACTTC
TRBD1	TRBJ1-1	-	TRBV6-5	CASSKRQGHTEAFF	TGTGCCAGCAGTAAACGACAGGGACACACTGAAGCTTTCTTT
TRBD1	TRBJ2-7	-	TRBV19	CASSTQTGNEQYF	TGTGCCAGTAGTACTCAGACAGGGAACGAGCAGTACTTC
-	TRBJ1-1	-	TRBV7-9	CASSLVGVFEAFF	TGTGCCAGCAGCTTAGTAGGGGTTTTTGAAGCTTTCTTT
-	TRBJ2-2	-	TRBV7-2	CASSLKGGAGELFF	TGTGCCAGCAGCCTCAAGGGGGGCGCCGGGGAGCTGTTTTTT
TRBD1	TRBJ2-7	-	TRBV6-1	CASSEATRDRRPYEQYF	TGTGCCAGCAGTGAAGCCACAAGGGACAGGAGGCCCTACGAGCAGTACTTC
TRBD1	TRBJ1-3	once	TRBV12-5	CASGLSKGTGSLDSGNTIYF	TGTGCTAGTGGTTTGTCTAAAGGGACAGGGAGTCTGGACTCTGGAAACACCATATATTTT
-	TRBJ1-2	-	TRBV29-1	CSVEDNGYTF	TGCAGCGTTGAGGACAATGGCTACACCTTC
-	TRBJ2-1	-	TRBV15	CATSREGSSYNEQFF	TGTGCCACCAGCAGAGAGGGGAGCTCCTACAATGAGCAGTTCTTC
-	TRBJ2-1	-	TRBV12-3/TRBV12-4	CASSPGVLEQFF	TGTGCCAGCAGTCCGGGAGTCTTAGAGCAGTTCTTC
TRBD1	TRBJ2-6	-	TRBV7-9	CASSPGQGAGSGANVLTF	TGTGCCAGCAGCCCGGGACAGGGGGCAGGCTCTGGGGCCAACGTCCTGACTTTC
-	TRBJ2-1	-	TRBV28	CASSLTGAGTPDRFAYNEQFF	TGTGCCAGCAGCCTGACTGGGGCCGGGACTCCGGATAGATTCGCCTACAATGAGCAGTTCTTC
-	TRBJ2-7	-	TRBV6-2/TRBV6-3	CASSPLSYEQYF	TGTGCCAGCAGCCCACTCTCCTACGAGCAGTACTTC
-	TRBJ1-2	-	TRBV4-1	CASSQEGRVNYGYTF	TGCGCCAGCAGCCAGGAGGGACGGGTGAACTATGGCTACACCTTC
-	TRBJ1-1	-	TRBV9	CASSPQKTGNTEAFF	TGTGCCAGCAGCCCGCAGAAGACAGGAAACACTGAAGCTTTCTTT
-	TRBJ1-1	-	TRBV19	CASSPPGRVRTEAFF	TGTGCCAGTAGTCCCCCCGGGAGGGTGAGGACTGAAGCTTTCTTT
-	TRBJ2-3	-	TRBV5-4	CASSLRVSGLDTQYF	TGTGCCAGCAGCTTGAGAGTCAGTGGCTTAGATACGCAGTATTTT
-	TRBJ1-1	-	TRBV4-1	CASSQDSGANTEAFF	TGCGCCAGCAGCCAGGATTCAGGTGCCAACACTGAAGCTTTCTTT
TRBD1	TRBJ2-2	-	TRBV5-1	CASSSGTGNTGELFF	TGCGCCAGCAGCTCCGGGACAGGGAACACCGGGGAGCTGTTTTTT
TRBD1	TRBJ2-1	-	TRBV7-6	CASSLTGAYNEQFF	TGTGCCAGCAGCTTAACAGGGGCCTACAATGAGCAGTTCTTC
TRBD1	TRBJ1-1	-	TRBV28	CASSLLLDRGTEAFF	TGTGCCAGCAGTTTACTCTTGGACAGGGGCACTGAAGCTTTCTTT
TRBD1	TRBJ2-7	-	TRBV6-5	CASTWDRTYEQYF	TGTGCCAGCACCTGGGACAGAACCTACGAGCAGTACTTC
-	TRBJ1-1	-	TRBV5-4	CASSLEKANTEAFF	TGTGCCAGCAGCTTGGAAAAGGCAAACACTGAAGCTTTCTTT
TRBD1	TRBJ2-7	-	TRBV4-1	CASSQARDRGREQYF	TGCGCCAGCAGCCAAGCCCGGGACAGGGGTCGCGAGCAGTACTTC
-	TRBJ1-1	once	TRBV28	CASSRMNTEAFF	TGTGCCAGCAGTAGAATGAACACTGAAGCTTTCTTT
-	TRBJ1-3	-	TRBV6-5	CASSSQGVGGNTIYF	TGTGCCAGCAGTTCTCAAGGAGTAGGTGGAAACACCATATATTTT
TRBD1	TRBJ1-2	-	TRBV28	CASRYYGQGDGYTF	TGTGCCAGCAGATATTACGGACAGGGGGATGGCTACACCTTC
TRBD2	TRBJ2-1	-	TRBV4-1	CASSQEPAGGIYNEQFF	TGCGCCAGCAGCCAAGAGCCGGCGGGAGGGATATACAATGAGCAGTTCTTC
-	TRBJ1-2	-	TRBV5-1	CASSLGQWGNYGYTF	TGCGCCAGCAGCCTCGGACAGTGGGGTAACTATGGCTACACCTTC
-	TRBJ2-3	-	TRBV10-2	CASSELGGSTDTQYF	TGCGCCAGCAGTGAACTGGGCGGGAGCACAGATACGCAGTATTTT
-	TRBJ1-2	-	TRBV3-1/TRBV3-2	CASSQGVSGYTF	TGTGCCAGCAGCCAAGGGGTCAGTGGCTACACCTTC
TRBD1	TRBJ2-2	-	TRBV7-6	CASSPRTGNMNTGELFF	TGTGCCAGCAGCCCGAGGACAGGGAATATGAACACCGGGGAGCTGTTTTTT
-	TRBJ2-1	-	TRBV19	CASSIQGSYNEQFF	TGTGCCAGTAGTATACAGGGATCCTACAATGAGCAGTTCTTC
TRBD1	TRBJ1-1	-	TRBV7-6	CASSLTPGDRGSEAFF	TGTGCCAGCAGCTTAACCCCAGGGGACAGGGGATCTGAAGCTTTCTTT
-	TRBJ1-2	-	TRBV3-1/TRBV3-2	CASAPRRSNYGYTF	TGTGCCAGCGCCCCACGCCGCTCAAACTATGGCTACACCTTC
-	TRBJ1-1	-	TRBV28	CASTFGQRNTEAFF	TGTGCCAGCACGTTCGGACAGAGGAACACTGAAGCTTTCTTT
TRBD1	TRBJ2-3	-	TRBV15	CATSTEGGWGADTQYF	TGTGCCACCAGCACAGAAGGGGGCTGGGGTGCAGATACGCAGTATTTT
TRBD1	TRBJ1-2	-	TRBV19	CASSKDRDHGYTF	TGTGCCAGTAGTAAGGACAGGGATCATGGCTACACCTTC
-	TRBJ1-1	-	TRBV3-1/TRBV3-2	CASSQAAGVGTEAFF	TGTGCCAGCAGCCAAGCGGCTGGGGTGGGCACTGAAGCTTTCTTT
-	TRBJ1-2	-	TRBV6-5	CASSYSQYNYGYTF	TGTGCCAGCAGTTACTCGCAGTACAACTATGGCTACACCTTC
-	TRBJ1-2	-	TRBV5-6	CASSLLAGTYGYTF	TGTGCCAGCAGCTTGTTGGCAGGGACCTATGGCTACACCTTC
-	TRBJ1-5	-	TRBV3-1/TRBV3-2	CASSLSGRPQHF	TGTGCCAGCAGCCTCAGCGGGAGGCCCCAGCATTTT
-	TRBJ1-2	-	TRBV7-8	CASSLTSGLVGYTF	TGTGCCAGCAGCCTAACATCCGGCTTGGTTGGCTACACCTTC
TRBD1	TRBJ1-2	-	TRBV5-1	CASSSQTGEGYTF	TGCGCCAGCAGCTCCCAGACAGGGGAGGGCTACACCTTC
TRBD2	TRBJ2-1	-	TRBV15	CATSSSQRGPSYNEQFF	TGTGCCACCAGCAGTTCTCAGCGGGGGCCCTCCTACAATGAGCAGTTCTTC
-	TRBJ1-3	-	TRBV5-1	CASSLKGGISGNTIYF	TGCGCCAGCAGCTTGAAAGGAGGGATCTCTGGAAACACCATATATTTT
-	TRBJ1-6	-	TRBV6-1	CASSEGPPNSPLHF	TGTGCCAGCAGTGAGGGACCGCCGAATTCACCCCTCCACTTT
TRBD1	TRBJ2-2	-	TRBV12-5	CASGLSTGTGATGELFF	TGTGCTAGTGGTTTGTCTACCGGGACAGGGGCCACCGGGGAGCTGTTTTTT
-	TRBJ1-6	-	TRBV6-2/TRBV6-3	CASSRQGVDNSPLHF	TGTGCCAGCAGTCGACAAGGGGTGGATAATTCACCCCTCCACTTT
-	TRBJ2-3	-	TRBV10-1	CASSENREWDTQYF	TGCGCCAGCAGTGAGAACAGGGAGTGGGATACGCAGTATTTT
-	TRBJ2-3	-	TRBV3-1/TRBV3-2	CASSQGGGVDTQYF	TGTGCCAGCAGCCAAGGGGGCGGGGTAGATACGCAGTATTTT
TRBD1	TRBJ2-3	few	TRBV10-1	CASSESGQFTDTQYF	TGCGCCAGCAGTGAGTCGGGACAGTTCACAGATACGCAGTATTTT